The sequence of this T cell receptor beta chain was determined in a study of shared clonotypes between healthy human individuals. Repertoires were generated with immunoSEQ multiplex PCR, while TCRdb's copy carries only in-frame clones and drops some. The sample lists some 2.4 million clones, over 85% occurring once. Per the germline V gene, CDR1 is SGHNT and CDR2 is YYREEE (reference sequence). V dropped 3 bases and J dropped 4; count of bases not matched to a gene: 6. The length of the CDR3 is 15 residues. What was sequenced was naive CD4+ T cells from PBMCs. Subset here: CD45RA+ positively selected. This TCR derives from a man younger than 35 in good health. Some clones in this sample may be carry-over from other donors' samples. The genes are TRBV5-4 and TRBJ2-7, with TRBD1 matching over 11 bases. Here the CDR3 reads CASSSGQGGFYEQYF. CDR3 DNA sequence: TGTGCCAGCAGCTCGGGACAGGGGGGGTTTTACGAGCAGTACTTC.